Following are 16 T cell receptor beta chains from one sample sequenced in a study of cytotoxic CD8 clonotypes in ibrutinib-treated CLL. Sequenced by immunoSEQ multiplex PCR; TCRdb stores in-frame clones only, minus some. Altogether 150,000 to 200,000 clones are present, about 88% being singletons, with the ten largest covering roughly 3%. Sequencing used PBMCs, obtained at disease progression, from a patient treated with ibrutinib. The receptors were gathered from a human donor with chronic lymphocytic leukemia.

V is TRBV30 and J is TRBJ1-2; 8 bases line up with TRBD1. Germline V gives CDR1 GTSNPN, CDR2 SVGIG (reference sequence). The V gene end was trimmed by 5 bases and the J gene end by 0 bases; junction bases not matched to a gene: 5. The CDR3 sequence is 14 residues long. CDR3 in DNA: TGTGCCTGGGGACAGGGCCAAGCTAACTATGGCTACACCTTC. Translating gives CAWGQGQANYGYTF.

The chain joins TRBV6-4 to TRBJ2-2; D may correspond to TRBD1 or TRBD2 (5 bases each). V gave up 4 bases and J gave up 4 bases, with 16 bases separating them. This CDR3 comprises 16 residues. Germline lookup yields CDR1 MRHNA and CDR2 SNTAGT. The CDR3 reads CASSVRDPPGTGELFF. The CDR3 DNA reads TGTGCCAGCAGTGTCCGGGACCCGCCCGGCACCGGGGAGCTGTTTTTT.

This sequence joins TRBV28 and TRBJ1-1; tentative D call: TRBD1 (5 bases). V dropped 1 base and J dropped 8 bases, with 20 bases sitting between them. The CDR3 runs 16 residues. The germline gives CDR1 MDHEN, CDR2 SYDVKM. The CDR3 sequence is CASSLSLKRRQTEAFF. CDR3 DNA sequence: TGTGCCAGCAGTTTATCACTCAAAAGAAGACAGACAGAAGCTTTCTTT. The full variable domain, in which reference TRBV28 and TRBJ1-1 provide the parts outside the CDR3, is DVKVTQSSRYLVKRTGEKVFLECVQDMDHENMFWYRQDPGLGLRLIYFSYDVKMKEKGDIPEGYSVSREKKERFSLILESASTNQTSMYLCASSLSLKRRQTEAFFGQGTRLTVV.

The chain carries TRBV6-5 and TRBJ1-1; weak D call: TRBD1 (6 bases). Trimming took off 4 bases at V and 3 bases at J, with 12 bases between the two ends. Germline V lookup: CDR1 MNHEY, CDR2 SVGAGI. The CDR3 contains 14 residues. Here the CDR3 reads CASSSLTGYTEAFF. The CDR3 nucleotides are TGTGCCAGCAGTTCGCTAACAGGGTACACTGAAGCTTTCTTT.

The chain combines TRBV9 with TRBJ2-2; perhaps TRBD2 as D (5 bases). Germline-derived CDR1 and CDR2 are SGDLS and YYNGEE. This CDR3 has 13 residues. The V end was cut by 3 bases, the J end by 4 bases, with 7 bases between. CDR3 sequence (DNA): TGTGCCAGCAGCGGGGCGGGCACCGGGGAGCTGTTTTTT. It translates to CASSGAGTGELFF.

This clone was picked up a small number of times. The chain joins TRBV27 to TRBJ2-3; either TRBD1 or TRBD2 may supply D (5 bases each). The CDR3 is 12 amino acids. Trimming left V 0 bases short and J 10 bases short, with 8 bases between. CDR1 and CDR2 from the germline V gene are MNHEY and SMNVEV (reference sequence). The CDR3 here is CASSLSLGPQYF. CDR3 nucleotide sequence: TGTGCCAGCAGTTTATCTCTGGGACCGCAGTATTTT.

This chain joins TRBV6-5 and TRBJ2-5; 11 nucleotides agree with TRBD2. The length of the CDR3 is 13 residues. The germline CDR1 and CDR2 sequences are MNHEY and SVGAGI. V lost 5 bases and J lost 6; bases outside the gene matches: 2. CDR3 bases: TGTGCCAGCAGTCTAGCGGGAGGACAGACCCAGTACTTC. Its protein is CASSLAGGQTQYF.

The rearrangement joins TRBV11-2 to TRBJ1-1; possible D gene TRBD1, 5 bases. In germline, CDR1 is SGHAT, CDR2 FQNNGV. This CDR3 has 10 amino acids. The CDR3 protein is CTQGNTEAFF. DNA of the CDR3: TGTACTCAGGGGAACACTGAAGCTTTCTTT.

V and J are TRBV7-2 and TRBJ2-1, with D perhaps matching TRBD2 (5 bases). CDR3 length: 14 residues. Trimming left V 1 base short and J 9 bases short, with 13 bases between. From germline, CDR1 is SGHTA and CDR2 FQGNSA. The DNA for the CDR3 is TGTGCCAGCAGCTTAGTAGCGCCTGAGGGTGAGCAGTTCTTC. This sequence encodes CASSLVAPEGEQFF.

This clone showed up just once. CDR3 region: CASSQDLGAPGANVLTF. CDR3 DNA: TGCGCCAGCAGCCAAGATCTGGGGGCGCCTGGGGCCAACGTCCTGACTTTC. V usage is TRBV4-1 and J usage is TRBJ2-6; D perhaps matches TRBD1 (6 bases). CDR1 MGHRA and CDR2 YSYEKL come from the germline V gene. Trimming stripped 0 bases from V and 2 bases from J, with 11 bases between. The length of the CDR3 is 17 residues.

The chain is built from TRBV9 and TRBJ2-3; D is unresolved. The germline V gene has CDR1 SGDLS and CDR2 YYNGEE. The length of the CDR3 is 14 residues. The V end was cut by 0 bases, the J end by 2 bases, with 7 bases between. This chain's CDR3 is CASSVVRATDTQYF. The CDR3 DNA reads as TGTGCCAGCAGCGTAGTTAGAGCCACAGATACGCAGTATTTT. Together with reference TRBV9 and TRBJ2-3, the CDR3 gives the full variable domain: DSGVTQTPKHLITATGQRVTLRCSPRSGDLSVYWYQQSLDQGLQFLIQYYNGEERAKGNILERFSAQQFPDLHSELNLSSLELGDSALYFCASSVVRATDTQYFGPGTRLTVL.

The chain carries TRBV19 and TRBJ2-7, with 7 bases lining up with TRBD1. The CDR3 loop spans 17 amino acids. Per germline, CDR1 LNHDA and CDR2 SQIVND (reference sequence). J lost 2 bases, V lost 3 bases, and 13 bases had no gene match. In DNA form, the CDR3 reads TGTGCCAGTAGTATCACGAAGGGGGCGTATTCCCCCTACGAGCAGTACTTC. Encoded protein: CASSITKGAYSPYEQYF.

In nucleotides, the CDR3 is TGTGCCACAGGGAACGGTGTGAACACTGAAGCTTTCTTT. Its protein product is CATGNGVNTEAFF. V is TRBV19 and J is TRBJ1-1, with D tentatively TRBD1 (5 bases). Germline V gives CDR1 LNHDA, CDR2 SQIVND (reference sequence). V was trimmed by 10 bases and J by 0 bases, leaving 12 bases between them. The CDR3 is 13 residues long.

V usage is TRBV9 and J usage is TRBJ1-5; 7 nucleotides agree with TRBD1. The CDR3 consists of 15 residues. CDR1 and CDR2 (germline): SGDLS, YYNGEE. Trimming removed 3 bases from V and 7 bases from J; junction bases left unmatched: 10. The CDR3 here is CASSALNQGGQPQHF. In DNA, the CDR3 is TGTGCCAGCAGCGCCCTTAACCAGGGGGGACAGCCCCAGCATTTT.

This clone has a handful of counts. The CDR3 nucleotides are TGTGCCTGGAGTGCGAAGGGGGCATCGAACATTCAGTACTTC. Its translation is CAWSAKGASNIQYF. The gene calls are TRBV30 and TRBJ2-4; TRBD1 matches 7 bases. The germline gives CDR1 GTSNPN, CDR2 SVGIG (reference sequence). The J segment lost 7 bases and the V segment lost 1 base, leaving 7 bases of the junction unmatched. This CDR3 region has 14 residues. Filled out from reference TRBV30 and TRBJ2-4, the complete variable domain reads SQTIHQWPATLVQPVGSPLSLECTVEGTSNPNLYWYRQAAGRGLQLLFYSVGIGQISSEVPQNLSASRPQDRQFILSSKKLLLSDSGFYLCAWSAKGASNIQYFGAGTRLSVL.

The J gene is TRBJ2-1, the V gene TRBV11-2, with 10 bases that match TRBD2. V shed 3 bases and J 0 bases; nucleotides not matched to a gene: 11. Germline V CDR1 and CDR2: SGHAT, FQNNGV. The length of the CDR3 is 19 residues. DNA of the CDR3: TGTGCCAGCAGCTTTGCACCTCCGAGACTAGCGGGCTCCTACAATGAGCAGTTCTTC. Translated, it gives CASSFAPPRLAGSYNEQFF.